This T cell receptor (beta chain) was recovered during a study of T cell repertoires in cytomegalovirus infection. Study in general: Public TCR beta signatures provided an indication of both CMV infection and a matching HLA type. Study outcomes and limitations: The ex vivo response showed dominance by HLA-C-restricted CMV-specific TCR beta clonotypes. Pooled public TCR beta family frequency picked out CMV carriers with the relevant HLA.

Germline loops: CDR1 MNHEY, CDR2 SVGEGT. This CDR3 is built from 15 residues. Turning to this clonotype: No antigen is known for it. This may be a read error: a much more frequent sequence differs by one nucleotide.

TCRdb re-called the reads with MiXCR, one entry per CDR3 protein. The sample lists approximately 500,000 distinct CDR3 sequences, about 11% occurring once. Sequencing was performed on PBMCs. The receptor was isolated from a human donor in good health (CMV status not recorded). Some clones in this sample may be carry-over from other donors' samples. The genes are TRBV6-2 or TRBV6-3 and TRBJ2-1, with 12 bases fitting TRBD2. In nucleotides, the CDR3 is TGTGTCAGTCTCGCTAGCGGGAGGGGACACAATGAGCAGTTCTTC. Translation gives CVSLASGRGHNEQFF.